This passage covers 28 T cell receptor beta chains from one sample sequenced in a study of T cells in localized non-small cell lung cancer. Using immunoSEQ multiplex PCR, the repertoire was profiled, and TCRdb retains in-frame clones only, with some absent. The sample holds tens of thousands of clones, roughly 84% seen once. The source material was peripheral blood, sampled before any cancer treatment. The receptor set was obtained from a man between 35 and 75 years old with stage I lung adenocarcinoma.

The chain combines TRBV5-1 with TRBJ2-7; TRBD2 might be the D (5 bases). V was shortened by 0 bases and J by 3 bases, with 13 bases between the two germline ends. CDR3 size: 15 residues. CDR1 is SGHRS, CDR2 YFSETQ, per germline. The CDR3 sequence is CASSLAPGLSYEQYF. CDR3 sequence (DNA): TGCGCCAGCAGCTTGGCTCCGGGATTGAGCTACGAGCAGTACTTC.

This chain uses TRBV6-1 with TRBJ1-3; D not resolved. Germline V gene lookup returns CDR1 MNHNS and CDR2 SASEGT. The CDR3 sequence is 15 residues long. V lost 3 bases and J lost 0, with 9 bases in between. In nucleotides, the CDR3 is TGTGCCAGCAGTGAGGGCGGTCCCTCTGGAAACACCATATATTTT. Translation gives CASSEGGPSGNTIYF.

The genes are TRBV7-2 and TRBJ2-1; D unclear. V shed 5 bases and J shed 2 bases, with 1 base lying between them. From germline, CDR1 is SGHTA and CDR2 FQGNSA. CDR3 length equals 11 residues. For the CDR3, the DNA is TGTGCCAGCAGCGCCTACAATGAGCAGTTCTTC. It specifies CASSAYNEQFF. The full variable domain, rest sourced from reference TRBV7-2 and TRBJ2-1, is GAGVSQSPSNKVTEKGKDVELRCDPISGHTALYWYRQSLGQGLEFLIYFQGNSAPDKSGLPSDRFSAERTGGSVSTLTIQRTQQEDSAVYLCASSAYNEQFFGPGTRLTVL.

The chain links TRBV28 to TRBJ2-1; a weak D match, TRBD1 (6 bases). The CDR3 runs 13 residues. CDR1 MDHEN and CDR2 SYDVKM come from the germline V gene. The V end lost 4 bases, the J end lost 3 bases, and 7 bases lay between the germline ends. CDR3 nucleotide sequence: TGTGCCAGCAGTTCAGGGGTCTACAATGAGCAGTTCTTC. As protein: CASSSGVYNEQFF.

This sequence joins TRBV18 and TRBJ2-7; TRBD2 aligns across 8 bases. J lost 4 bases, V lost 5 bases, and 7 bases had no gene match. Germline CDR1 is KGHSH and CDR2 is LQKENI. The CDR3 loop spans 14 amino acids. CDR3 protein: CASSATRGGYEQYF. In nucleotides, the CDR3 is TGTGCCAGCTCAGCGACTCGGGGGGGGTACGAGCAGTACTTC. The full variable domain, in which reference TRBV18 and TRBJ2-7 provide the parts outside the CDR3, is NAGVMQNPRHLVRRRGQEARLRCSPMKGHSHVYWYRQLPEEGLKFMVYLQKENIIDESGMPKERFSAEFPKEGPSILRIQQVVRGDSAAYFCASSATRGGYEQYFGPGTRLTVT.

A single count supports this clone. This chain links TRBV7-2 with TRBJ2-2, with 8 bases fitting TRBD2. V was clipped by 4 bases and J by 5 bases; unmatched bases: 6. The germline gives CDR1 SGHTA, CDR2 FQGNSA. The CDR3 is 15 amino acids. The CDR3 nucleotides are TGTGCCAGCAGCTACGATCTAGCGGGTACCGGGGAGCTGTTTTTT. Translating gives CASSYDLAGTGELFF.

J is TRBJ2-2 and V is TRBV2; 10 bases match TRBD1. The ends lost 3 bases at V and 6 bases at J; junction bases unmatched: 4. CDR1 is SNHLY, CDR2 FYNNEI, per germline. The CDR3 length is 15 residues. This chain's CDR3 is CASSDRTGGPGELFF. CDR3 coding DNA: TGTGCCAGCAGTGACCGGACAGGGGGTCCCGGGGAGCTGTTTTTT. The whole variable domain, filled in from reference TRBV2 and TRBJ2-2, reads EPEVTQTPSHQVTQMGQEVILRCVPISNHLYFYWYRQILGQKVEFLVSFYNNEISEKSEIFDDQFSVERPDGSNFTLKIRSTKLEDSAMYFCASSDRTGGPGELFFGEGSRLTVL.

Only one count was recorded for this clone. The chain is built from TRBV27 and TRBJ2-4; D is undetermined. The CDR3 totals 13 residues. Germline CDR1 is MNHEY and CDR2 is SMNVEV (reference sequence). The ends were cut back, 5 bases at V and 9 bases at J, with 14 bases in the middle. Here the CDR3 DNA reads TGTGCCAGCAGTCCCCAGAGCTGGGGCATTCAGTACTTC. Protein sequence: CASSPQSWGIQYF.

The V and J genes are TRBV6-4 and TRBJ1-2; a weak D match, TRBD1 (6 bases). Trimming took off 2 bases at V and 7 bases at J, with 17 bases between the two ends. The CDR3 is 15 amino acids. Germline V lookup: CDR1 MRHNA, CDR2 SNTAGT. CDR3 in amino acids: CASSDTIQGIGGYTF. In DNA, the CDR3 is TGTGCCAGCAGTGACACTATTCAGGGGATTGGTGGCTACACCTTC.

CDR3 coding DNA: TGTGCCAGCAGCCCTCCCACGGCTGGAAACACCATATATTTT. Translation gives CASSPPTAGNTIYF. This chain uses TRBV14 with TRBJ1-3; D is undetermined. This CDR3 comprises 14 residues. V was cut by 4 bases and J by 2 bases, with 9 bases left in between. The V gene's germline CDR1 is SGHDN and CDR2 FVKESK. Full variable domain (missing parts from reference TRBV14 and TRBJ1-3): EAGVTQFPSHSVIEKGQTVTLRCDPISGHDNLYWYRRVMGKEIKFLLHFVKESKQDESGMPNNRFLAERTGGTYSTLKVQPAELEDSGVYFCASSPPTAGNTIYFGEGSWLTVV.

The chain couples TRBV4-3 to TRBJ1-2, with no clear D. This CDR3 has 16 amino acids. Germline V CDR1 and CDR2: LGHNA, YSLEER. Trimming shortened V by 0 bases and J by 7 bases, and 18 bases separated the two germline ends. The CDR3 sequence: CASSQDAGGNFRGYTF. The CDR3 coding sequence is TGCGCCAGCAGCCAAGACGCAGGAGGAAACTTTCGTGGCTACACCTTC.

The rearrangement uses TRBV19 and TRBJ1-2; no firm D call. This CDR3 has 13 residues. CDR1 LNHDA and CDR2 SQIVND come from the germline V gene (reference sequence). V shed 3 bases and J shed 5 bases, with 10 bases lying between them. CDR3 nucleotide sequence: TGTGCCAGTAGTATGGTGGTAGGATATGGCTACACCTTC. Its translation: CASSMVVGYGYTF.

The V gene is TRBV19, the J gene TRBJ1-1, with D unresolved. V lost 7 bases and J 3 bases, leaving 12 bases between the germline ends. Germline V gene lookup returns CDR1 LNHDA and CDR2 SQIVND (reference sequence). The CDR3 covers 13 residues. The CDR3 nucleotides read TGTGCCAGTAAATTGCAGAAATACACTGAAGCTTTCTTT. This sequence encodes CASKLQKYTEAFF.

This chain uses TRBV9 with TRBJ2-3, with D possibly TRBD1 on 6 matching bases. The length of the CDR3 is 17 residues. V was pared by 0 bases and J by 5 bases, with 19 bases between. Germline CDR1 reads SGDLS; CDR2 reads YYNGEE. The chain's CDR3 is CASSVGHHPTGGDTQYF. Here the CDR3 DNA reads TGTGCCAGCAGCGTAGGGCACCACCCGACAGGTGGAGATACGCAGTATTTT.

The chain combines TRBV5-8 with TRBJ2-5; D gene unclear. CDR1 and CDR2 from the germline V gene are SGHTS and YDEGEE. Trimming cost V 3 bases and J 1 base, with 13 bases left between them. The CDR3 is 15 amino acids. CDR3 region: CASSWMLRAQETQYF. The CDR3 DNA reads TGTGCCAGCAGCTGGATGCTAAGAGCCCAAGAGACCCAGTACTTC.

DNA for the CDR3: TGTGCCAGCAGCGTAGGAGTGCCAGGAGGGCAAGAGACCCAGTACTTC. As protein: CASSVGVPGGQETQYF. The chain is built from TRBV9 and TRBJ2-5, with a tentative D call TRBD2 (6 bases). V was trimmed by 0 bases and J by 2 bases, leaving 14 bases between them. The germline V gene encodes CDR1 SGDLS and CDR2 YYNGEE. The CDR3 is 16 amino acids.

The gene calls are TRBV30 and TRBJ1-4; no definite D call. The V gene lost 4 bases and the J gene lost 0 bases, with 12 bases spanning the gap. Germline V gene lookup returns CDR1 GTSNPN and CDR2 SVGIG (reference sequence). The CDR3 runs 15 residues. CDR3 nucleotide sequence: TGTGCCTGGATTGAACTCTATGCAACTAATGAAAAACTGTTTTTT. Translated: CAWIELYATNEKLFF. The complete variable domain, with remaining parts taken from reference TRBV30 and TRBJ1-4, reads SQTIHQWPATLVQPVGSPLSLECTVEGTSNPNLYWYRQAAGRGLQLLFYSVGIGQISSEVPQNLSASRPQDRQFILSSKKLLLSDSGFYLCAWIELYATNEKLFFGSGTQLSVL.

The genes are TRBV19 and TRBJ2-5; no clear D gene. The CDR3 contains 13 residues. Germline V lookup: CDR1 LNHDA, CDR2 SQIVND (reference sequence). Trimming removed 5 bases from V and 2 bases from J, with 9 bases in between. In nucleotides, the CDR3 is TGTGCCAGTAGTGAAGTCCAGCAAGAGACCCAGTACTTC. The encoded protein is CASSEVQQETQYF.

The CDR3 DNA sequence: TGCAGCGTTGGGATAGGGAGCACCAAAAACATTCAGTACTTC. It codes for CSVGIGSTKNIQYF. The chain employs TRBV29-1 and TRBJ2-4, with D perhaps matching TRBD2 (5 bases). Germline V gives CDR1 SQVTM, CDR2 ANQGSEA. CDR3 length: 14 residues. Trimming shortened V by 4 bases and J by 2 bases, and 12 bases separated the two germline ends.

The rearrangement links TRBV7-9 to TRBJ2-3, with a possible D match to TRBD2 (5 bases). Between the trimmed V and J ends, which lost 10 bases and 6 bases, there was a span of 20 bases. This CDR3 spans 14 amino acids. Germline values: CDR1 SEHNR, CDR2 FQNEAQ (reference sequence). The CDR3 reads CATLGLGNLDTQYF. The CDR3 region has the DNA TGTGCCACCTTAGGACTGGGGAATTTGGATACGCAGTATTTT. Full variable domain (missing parts from reference TRBV7-9 and TRBJ2-3): DTGVSQNPRHKITKRGQNVTFRCDPISEHNRLYWYRQTLGQGPEFLTYFQNEAQLEKSRLLSDRFSAERPKGSFSTLEIQRTEQGDSAMYLCATLGLGNLDTQYFGPGTRLTVL.

The rearrangement links TRBV9 to TRBJ1-2; D gene unclear. The CDR3 length is 11 residues. Looked up from germline, CDR1 is SGDLS and CDR2 is YYNGEE. Trimming removed 3 bases at V and 7 bases at J, with 7 bases between. The CDR3 sequence: CASSGTAGYTF. Written as DNA, the CDR3 is TGTGCCAGCAGCGGGACGGCTGGCTACACCTTC.

The rearrangement joins TRBV7-7 to TRBJ2-7, with 7 nucleotides matching TRBD1. The CDR3 loop spans 13 amino acids. Per the germline V gene, CDR1 is SSHAT and CDR2 is FNYEAQ (reference sequence). V trimming: 5 bases; J trimming: 3 bases; junction bases outside the gene matches: 4. The CDR3, as DNA: TGTGCCAGCAGCCAGACAGGGTTCTACGAGCAGTACTTC. Residues: CASSQTGFYEQYF.

The rearrangement links TRBV5-4 to TRBJ2-2; 10 bases line up with TRBD2. Trimming took 6 bases from V and 1 from J; bases not matched to a gene: 12. Germline V gives CDR1 SGHNT, CDR2 YYREEE (reference sequence). CDR3 length: 18 amino acids. In DNA, the CDR3 is TGTGCCAGCAACCCCGGAGGGCTAGCGGGGGAGAACACCGGGGAGCTGTTTTTT. It is translated as CASNPGGLAGENTGELFF. Together with reference TRBV5-4 and TRBJ2-2, the CDR3 gives the full variable domain: ETGVTQSPTHLIKTRGQQVTLRCSSQSGHNTVSWYQQALGQGPQFIFQYYREEENGRGNFPPRFSGLQFPNYSSELNVNALELDDSALYLCASNPGGLAGENTGELFFGEGSRLTVL.

The CDR3 bases are TGTGCCAGCAGCTTTACCGAAGGCGGTACGCAGTATTTT. Translation: CASSFTEGGTQYF. V is TRBV11-3 and J is TRBJ2-3, with D unresolved. The ends were cut back, 3 bases at V and 8 bases at J, with 12 bases in the middle. The CDR3 is made up of 13 amino acids. From germline, CDR1 is SGHNT and CDR2 YENEEA.

This chain connects TRBV5-1 to TRBJ2-3, with D maybe TRBD2 (6 bases). The CDR3 spans 14 residues. Germline lookup yields CDR1 SGHRS and CDR2 YFSETQ. The V gene lost 2 bases and the J gene lost 3 bases, with 10 bases spanning the gap. For the CDR3, the DNA is TGCGCCAGCAGCTTCATTGCGGGGACAGATACGCAGTATTTT. It specifies CASSFIAGTDTQYF.

The rearrangement joins TRBV7-6 to TRBJ2-5; D is unclear. The CDR3 loop spans 13 amino acids. V lost 5 bases and J lost 5, with 12 bases in between. Germline V gene lookup returns CDR1 SGHVS and CDR2 FNYEAQ. This CDR3 is CASSPYQAETQYF. Here the CDR3 DNA reads TGTGCCAGCAGCCCATATCAGGCCGAGACCCAGTACTTC.

The rearrangement links TRBV28 to TRBJ1-4; 11 bases map to TRBD1. The germline V gene has CDR1 MDHEN and CDR2 SYDVKM. The CDR3 is 14 residues long. J was trimmed by 6 bases and V by 9 bases; bases with no gene match: 6. CDR3 in DNA: TGTGCCAGTCTCCGGACAGGGGGCGATGAAAAACTGTTTTTT. Its protein is CASLRTGGDEKLFF. Using reference TRBV28 and TRBJ1-4 for the parts outside the CDR3, the full variable domain is DVKVTQSSRYLVKRTGEKVFLECVQDMDHENMFWYRQDPGLGLRLIYFSYDVKMKEKGDIPEGYSVSREKKERFSLILESASTNQTSMYLCASLRTGGDEKLFFGSGTQLSVL.

This chain links TRBV19 with TRBJ2-1, with TRBD2 identical over 9 bases. With V trimmed by 0 bases and J by 5 bases, 11 bases remained unmatched. Germline assignment: CDR1 LNHDA and CDR2 SQIVND (reference sequence). The CDR3 length is 18 residues. DNA of the CDR3: TGTGCCAGTAGTATAGATCCGATATCGCGGGGGGGAGACAATGAGCAGTTCTTC. Translating it yields CASSIDPISRGGDNEQFF. Complete variable domain (other parts from reference TRBV19 and TRBJ2-1): DGGITQSPKYLFRKEGQNVTLSCEQNLNHDAMYWYRQDPGQGLRLIYYSQIVNDFQKGDIAEGYSVSREKKESFPLTVTSAQKNPTAFYLCASSIDPISRGGDNEQFFGPGTRLTVL.